This T cell receptor (beta chain) was captured by sequencing in a study of shared clonotypes between healthy human individuals (dated by TCRdb to the early 2020s). Describing the broader study: The cohort included a few men and a couple of women between 18 and 49 years of age. To increase sequencing depth and limit assay-specific biases, TCR repertoire library preparation and sequencing were carried out by different laboratories using diverse techniques. Per donor, three plates each were used for CD4 naive and CD4 memory, two for CD8 naive, and one for CD8 memory. Per donor, leukapheresis produced somewhere between about 0.94 and 9 billion PBMCs. The study deeply sequenced blood TCR repertoires of 5 or 6 healthy adults to estimate repertoire size and the extent of clonotype sharing between individuals.

Overall study outcomes, separate from this receptor: Only blood was sampled, and tissue TCR repertoires likely differ from those in blood. Higher generation probabilities were observed for clonotypes shared by all four sorted-subset donors than for non-shared clonotypes. Sharing across several donors was observed for roughly 5.4% of naive CD4, 3% to 4% of naive CD8, around 2.5% of memory CD4, and around 0.4% of memory CD8 clonotypes. The genetic and exposure-history diversity represented was limited by the small number of donors. Based on pairwise subsampling, the degree of clonotype sharing among donors was expected to be affected by sequencing depth. Naive subsets generally had larger estimated clonotype richness than memory subsets did. Even with the large sequencing depth, rarefaction of the sorted-subset datasets indicated that sequencing was incomplete.

For this clone: Which antigen it targets is not known. Base qualities are not recorded, but no much larger clone differs from it by a single base.

Healthy HIV-negative adults with no recently reported acute infections or vaccinations were included as donors. All donors were Caucasian adults living in Nashville, Tennessee, USA. CD4+ T cells were enriched through magnetic negative selection, after which naive cells were positively selected on CD45RA and the remaining negative fraction served as the memory subset. After blood collection by leukapheresis, PBMCs were isolated using Ficoll-Histopaque density gradient centrifugation and then cryopreserved in the vapor phase of liquid nitrogen. Analytical flow cytometry was used to check the purity and quantity of every magnetically sorted T cell population. Each sorted fraction had its genomic DNA isolated and then quantified by UV absorbance on a Nanodrop 2000c. The CDR3 holds 15 amino acids from the cysteine to the phenylalanine. Only the CDR3 DNA is retained, 45 bases long and in frame from the first base. For this chain, trimming is 3 bases at the V end and 5 bases at the J end, and the number of junction bases without a gene match is 9. CDR1 and CDR2, looked up from the germline V gene (reference sequence), are MNHEY and SMNVEV.

Using the deep immunoSEQ assay, TCR CDR3 regions were amplified from genomic DNA by multiplex PCR. Extracted genomic DNA from each cell subset was spread evenly across all wells of several immunoSEQ 96-well plates, with each plate serving as a replicate. Each replicate PCR for sorted subsets received about 180 ng genomic DNA, equal to about 29,000 T cell genomes. The purified libraries were quantified using a Qubit 3.0 fluorometer, sized with a Bioanalyzer 2100, and then quantified again using the KAPA Library Quantification kit. A separate single-read 150-cycle Illumina NextSeq 550 flow cell was used to sequence each immunoSEQ 96-well plate. As for how the authors treated the data: Because the immunoSEQ output included only junctional sequences and no quality scores, the filtering could not be the same as the filtering used for full-length reads. Sequences were annotated with PyIR, a Python wrapper for IgBLAST v1.9, using IMGT germline references to assign V/J genes and CDR3. Any read was removed if the V/J assignment was weak (E-value above 1e-6), the CDR3 was missing, or the read contained stop codons, out-of-frame junctions, or ambiguous translated residues. A V3J clonotype was defined by an identical inferred V gene, J gene, and CDR3 amino acid sequence. The percentage overlap between two repertoires was calculated by dividing the number of shared unique clonotypes by the size of the smaller repertoire. Three approaches were used to assess repertoire richness: RTK rarefaction, the Chao1 estimator, and Recon v2.1 estimates of unobserved clonotypes. OLGA was used to compute generation probabilities for all TCRbeta clonotypes that the gDNA method yielded from a few donors. Imported from immuneACCESS, the table was reduced by TCRdb to in-frame sequences with V and J called. These copies leave out some clones; in studies compared against another copy, an unresolved V gene accounts for under half, and the cause of the remainder is not known. V and J calls and clone size are given by that table; D and trimming were obtained from the DNA. The sample data list 2,500,000 or so clones, and around 90% of these were observed just once. The top ten hold over 0.12% of the sample.

The source is a man between 18 and 29 years old in good health. Material for sequencing was naive CD4+ T cells sorted from blood. The meaning of the sample's cell subset or site label: CD45RA+ positively selected. This chain is built from TRBV27 and TRBJ2-5; TRBD2 lines up with 7 middle nucleotides. CDR3 region: CASSFRGRAWETQYF. The nucleotides are TGTGCCAGCAGTTTTAGAGGGAGGGCCTGGGAGACCCAGTACTTC.